The sequence of this T cell receptor (beta chain) was determined in a study of metastatic and nonmetastatic thyroid tumors. The wider study: Blood and tumor or nodule tissue repertoires from malignant and benign thyroid patients were compared. Whole-study findings and limits: Compared with benign nodules, malignant thyroid tumors were reported to have significantly higher TCR beta diversity in both blood and tumor.

Ten or more counts support this clone. What it recognizes is unknown. Other DNA sequences of this sample code for an identical CDR3. The authors' processing: CDR3 was compared across clinicopathological groups, and the resulting differences were used to build a distant-metastasis classifier for papillary thyroid cancer. MiXCR reprocessed the PCR reads for TCRdb. The V and J calls and clone size are TCRdb's, not the authors'. The data show about 33,000 clones, with 10% to 11% seen just once and roughly 16% held by the top ten. Looked up from germline, CDR1 is GTSNPN and CDR2 is SVGIG (reference sequence). The CDR3 has 13 amino acids. Between the trimmed V and J ends, which lost 2 bases and 8 bases, there was a span of 10 bases. Each patient went into thyroid surgery without having received any treatment.

The genes are TRBV30 and TRBJ1-6, with D perhaps TRBD1 (5 bases). The TCR originated in a female donor with papillary thyroid cancer or a benign thyroid nodule (not recorded which). Some clones in this sample may be carry-over from other donors' samples. Input material: blood. CDR3 loop: CAWSRQGDSPLHF. The CDR3 DNA reads as TGTGCCTGGAGTCGTCAGGGTGATTCACCCCTCCACTTT.